Presented here are 20 T cell receptor beta chains from one specimen sequenced in a study of identical twins. A single record per CDR3 protein comes from TCRdb applying MiXCR to the 5' RACE reads. This table holds roughly 690,000 distinct CDR3 sequences, around 20% found once. These data were likewise used in another study, on T cells expressing NK-cell markers.

Sequenced: PBMCs. The receptors originated from a woman aged 18-29 years in good health.

The chain combines TRBV18 with TRBJ2-7; 9 bases map to TRBD1. V was pared by 3 bases and J by 3 bases, with 6 bases of the junction left unmatched. Germline V gives CDR1 KGHSH, CDR2 LQKENI. The CDR3 runs to 15 residues. CDR3 amino acids: CASSPGQGTYYEQYF. The DNA of the CDR3 is TGTGCCAGCTCACCCGGACAGGGGACGTACTACGAGCAGTACTTC.

The chain has TRBV9 and TRBJ2-1; the match to TRBD1 covers 8 bases. CDR1 and CDR2 (germline): SGDLS, YYNGEE. V shed 3 bases and J 3 bases; nucleotides not matched to a gene: 2. The CDR3 contains 14 residues. CDR3 DNA: TGTGCCAGCAGCGCGGACAGGGACTACAATGAGCAGTTCTTC. Translating gives CASSADRDYNEQFF.

This chain joins TRBV6-1 and TRBJ2-1; TRBD2 aligns across 7 bases. The ends lost 6 bases at V and 4 bases at J; junction bases unmatched: 3. This CDR3 is 13 amino acids long. The germline CDR1 and CDR2 sequences are MNHNS and SASEGT. The CDR3 protein is CASRTGGYNEQFF. CDR3 coding DNA: TGTGCCAGCAGGACGGGGGGTTACAATGAGCAGTTCTTC.

The CDR3 protein is CASSWNLGGSDTQYF. The CDR3 DNA is TGTGCCAGCAGCTGGAACCTCGGCGGGTCAGATACGCAGTATTTT. The J gene is TRBJ2-3, the V gene TRBV7-9, with D tentatively TRBD2 (5 bases). V was pared by 4 bases and J by 4 bases, with 15 bases between. CDR1 and CDR2 (germline): SEHNR, FQNEAQ (reference sequence). The CDR3 spans 15 residues.

J is TRBJ2-3 and V is TRBV7-2, with D perhaps given as TRBD1 or TRBD2 (5 bases each). Trimming left V 6 bases short and J 1 base short, with 20 bases between. The CDR3 extends over 17 amino acids. CDR1 SGHTA and CDR2 FQGNSA come from the germline V gene. The CDR3 here is CASSYAGTIGGTDTQYF. Here the CDR3 DNA reads TGTGCCAGCAGTTACGCCGGGACCATCGGCGGCACAGATACGCAGTATTTT.

The rearrangement uses TRBV6-2 or TRBV6-3 and TRBJ1-1, with a possible D match to TRBD1 (6 bases). The germline CDR1 and CDR2 sequences are MNHEY and SVGEGT. The CDR3 contains 12 residues. Trimming took off 6 bases at V and 5 bases at J, with 10 bases between the two ends. The CDR3 here is CASRAGATEAFF. CDR3 sequence (DNA): TGTGCCAGCAGGGCAGGGGCAACTGAAGCTTTCTTT.

This CDR3 is CASSLTGNYNEQFF. In DNA, the CDR3 is TGTGCCAGCAGTTTGACAGGGAACTACAATGAGCAGTTCTTC. This chain uses TRBV27 with TRBJ2-1, with 7 bases identical to TRBD1. CDR1 is MNHEY and CDR2 is SMNVEV in the germline V gene (reference sequence). The V gene end was trimmed by 3 bases and the J gene end by 3 bases; junction bases not matched to a gene: 2. This CDR3 comprises 14 residues.

At least ten counts were recorded for this clonotype. The CDR3 sequence is CASSPDPADEQYF. Here the CDR3 DNA reads TGTGCCAGCAGTCCGGACCCGGCAGACGAGCAGTACTTC. This rearrangement joins TRBV7-2 to TRBJ2-7; unclear D gene. CDR3 length: 13 amino acids. Germline lookup yields CDR1 SGHTA and CDR2 FQGNSA. Trimming took 6 bases from V and 5 from J, leaving 14 bases between them. Supplemented by reference TRBV7-2 and TRBJ2-7, the full variable domain reads GAGVSQSPSNKVTEKGKDVELRCDPISGHTALYWYRQSLGQGLEFLIYFQGNSAPDKSGLPSDRFSAERTGGSVSTLTIQRTQQEDSAVYLCASSPDPADEQYFGPGTRLTVT.

This clonotype was observed at least ten times. V is TRBV5-1 and J is TRBJ2-2; no reliable D call. From germline, CDR1 is SGHRS and CDR2 YFSETQ. The CDR3 runs 14 residues. The V and J ends lost 5 bases and 4 bases respectively, with 12 bases between them. The CDR3 loop is CASRIFSLTGELFF. The CDR3 DNA reads as TGCGCCAGCAGGATCTTTAGCCTCACCGGGGAGCTGTTTTTT.

This clonotype was observed a few times. The rearrangement uses TRBV5-1 and TRBJ2-7; weak D call: TRBD1 (6 bases). V was cut by 7 bases and J by 3 bases, with 17 bases left in between. The CDR3 spans 14 residues. Germline assignment: CDR1 SGHRS and CDR2 YFSETQ. CDR3 sequence (DNA): TGCGCCAGCCAGATAGGACAGCTAGTCTACGAGCAGTACTTC. Its protein product is CASQIGQLVYEQYF.

This clonotype was observed at least ten times. The rearrangement uses TRBV7-2 and TRBJ2-4; D remains ambiguous. The CDR3 extends over 12 amino acids. Germline assignment: CDR1 SGHTA and CDR2 FQGNSA. V was clipped by 4 bases and J by 3 bases, with 4 bases between them. The CDR3 DNA reads TGTGCCAGCAGCTCCGGCAAAAACATTCAGTACTTC. This encodes CASSSGKNIQYF.

The chain links TRBV20-1 to TRBJ2-5, with TRBD2 matching over 11 bases. The germline V gene has CDR1 DFQATT and CDR2 SNEGSKA (reference sequence). The V segment lost 3 bases and the J segment 5 bases; nucleotides outside the gene matches: 8. The CDR3 contains 15 residues. The CDR3 loop is CSASPLAGVGETQYF. DNA for the CDR3: TGCAGTGCTAGCCCACTAGCGGGAGTAGGTGAGACCCAGTACTTC.

This clonotype was found a few times. The V gene is TRBV6-2 or TRBV6-3, the J gene TRBJ2-7, with a possible D match to TRBD1 (5 bases). The ends were cut back, 0 bases at V and 3 bases at J, with 18 bases in the middle. The CDR3 sequence is 17 residues long. CDR1 and CDR2 (germline): MNHEY, SVGEGT. The CDR3 sequence: CASSYSGLQGADYEQYF. The CDR3, as DNA: TGTGCCAGCAGTTACTCGGGTTTGCAGGGCGCTGACTACGAGCAGTACTTC.

This clonotype has more than one count but fewer than ten. V is TRBV27 and J is TRBJ1-5; no clear D gene. Trimming removed 6 bases from V and 0 bases from J, with 6 bases in between. The CDR3 is 13 amino acids. Germline V CDR1 and CDR2: MNHEY, SMNVEV (reference sequence). The CDR3 loop is CASSHHSNQPQHF. DNA of the CDR3: TGTGCCAGCAGCCACCATAGCAATCAGCCCCAGCATTTT.

The chain has TRBV20-1 and TRBJ2-6, with a weak D call TRBD1 (6 bases). Germline CDR1 reads DFQATT; CDR2 reads SNEGSKA (reference sequence). The V gene lost 4 bases and the J gene lost 0 bases, with 10 bases spanning the gap. The CDR3 contains 15 residues. This CDR3 reads CSATDRSSGANVLTF. In DNA form, the CDR3 reads TGCAGTGCTACAGACAGGTCCTCTGGGGCCAACGTCCTGACTTTC.

The gene calls are TRBV11-2 and TRBJ2-5; no reliable D call. The length of the CDR3 is 16 residues. Germline V gives CDR1 SGHAT, CDR2 FQNNGV. V gave up 4 bases and J gave up 2 bases, with 17 bases separating them. The CDR3 DNA sequence: TGTGCCAGCAGCTCGTCGACGCCTAGAGATCAAGAGACCCAGTACTTC. Amino acids: CASSSSTPRDQETQYF.

This clonotype was detected many times. The chain employs TRBV24-1 and TRBJ2-2, with D unresolved. V was clipped by 3 bases and J by 0 bases, with 13 bases between them. The CDR3 sequence is 17 residues long. Germline assignment: CDR1 KGHDR and CDR2 SFDVKD. CDR3 bases: TGTGCCACCAGTGATAGCCGGGTTTACGCGAACACCGGGGAGCTGTTTTTT. Encoded protein: CATSDSRVYANTGELFF.

This clonotype was counted ten times or more. This chain uses TRBV20-1 with TRBJ2-1; no reliable D call. The germline CDR1 and CDR2 sequences are DFQATT and SNEGSKA (reference sequence). The CDR3 is 12 amino acids. Trimming pared 3 bases from V and 6 bases from J, leaving 9 bases between. CDR3 loop: CSASIESNEQFF. For the CDR3, the DNA is TGCAGTGCTAGCATCGAGAGCAATGAGCAGTTCTTC.

V and J are TRBV5-1 and TRBJ2-1; 8 bases agree with TRBD1. Germline values: CDR1 SGHRS, CDR2 YFSETQ. The CDR3 covers 15 residues. J gave up 9 bases and V 0 bases, and 8 bases lay outside the gene matches. This chain's CDR3 is CASSLGNSGGGEQFF. DNA of the CDR3: TGCGCCAGCAGCTTGGGCAACTCAGGGGGCGGTGAGCAGTTCTTC.

The chain joins TRBV4-3 to TRBJ2-1; TRBD2 is a possible D gene (6 bases). Germline CDR1 is LGHNA and CDR2 is YSLEER. The CDR3 loop spans 17 amino acids. Trimming cost V 0 bases and J 4 bases, with 16 bases left between them. CDR3 loop: CASSQDPGLASYNEQFF. As DNA, the CDR3 is TGCGCCAGCAGCCAAGATCCCGGGCTAGCGAGTTACAATGAGCAGTTCTTC.